This TCR beta chain was found in a study of cytomegalovirus exposure and HLA in healthy donors. About the research overall: Some 85 million unique TCRs, all from HLA-typed donors, were included in an early release of the data. Within the Caucasian-associated ancestry cluster were approximately 77% of the approximately 370 genotyped donors.

PCR was performed using 60 Vbeta and 13 Jbeta primers. Produced via immunoSEQ multiplex PCR; TCRdb's table is partial and in-frame only. Of under 200,000 clones in the sample, around 85% were seen once. In regard to this clone: Its target is unknown.

Findings of the study overall: About 87% or about 30% of the time was how often most TCR beta V segments were productive, according to an earlier analysis.

CDR1 is SEHNR and CDR2 is FQNEAQ in the germline V gene (reference sequence). The length of the CDR3 is 14 residues. V lost 6 bases to trimming and J lost 7 bases, with 19 bases between them. The source is a man younger than 35 in good health and CMV-seropositive. This sequence joins TRBV7-9 and TRBJ2-7, with a tentative D call TRBD1 (8 bases). Specimen: PBMCs. The CDR3 nucleotides are TGTGCCAGCAGTTCCGACAGGGGACTATTGGAGCAGTACTTC. Encoded protein: CASSSDRGLLEQYF.